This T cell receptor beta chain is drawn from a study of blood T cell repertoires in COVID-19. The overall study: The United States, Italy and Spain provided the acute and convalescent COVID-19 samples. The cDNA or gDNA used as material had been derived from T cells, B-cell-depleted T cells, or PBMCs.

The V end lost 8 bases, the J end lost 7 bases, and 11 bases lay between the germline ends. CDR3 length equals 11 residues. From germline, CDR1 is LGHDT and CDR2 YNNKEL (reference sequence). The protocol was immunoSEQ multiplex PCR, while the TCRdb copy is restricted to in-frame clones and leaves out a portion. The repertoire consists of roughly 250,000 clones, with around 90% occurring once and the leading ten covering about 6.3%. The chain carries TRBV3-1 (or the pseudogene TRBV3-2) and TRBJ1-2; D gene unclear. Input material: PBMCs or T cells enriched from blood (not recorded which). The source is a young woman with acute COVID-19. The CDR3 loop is CASEGWGGYTF. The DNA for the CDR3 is TGTGCCAGCGAGGGCTGGGGTGGCTACACCTTC.